What follows is one T cell receptor beta chain and its context. The Seattle site enrolled patients during active infection and followed them longitudinally. The data stem from a study of blood T cell repertoires in COVID-19. Study context: T cells, B-cell-depleted T cells, or PBMCs provided the cDNA or gDNA that served as material.

The CDR3 sequence is 15 residues long. The germline V gene has CDR1 SGHRS and CDR2 YFSETQ. V lost 0 bases and J lost 7, with 16 bases in between. Per the authors' pipeline: Using reference gene primer amplification, nucleated cell counts were estimated. Profiling relied on immunoSEQ multiplex PCR, and the TCRdb table lists in-frame clones only, not all of them. V and J calls and clone size come straight from that table; D and trimming were deduced from the DNA. The data show 450,000 or so clones, roughly 87% seen once. This clonotype was obtained from a man aged 18 to 35 with COVID-19, enrolled during active disease. The genes are TRBV5-1 and TRBJ1-1; no clear D gene. The specimen was peripheral blood. In nucleotides, the CDR3 is TGCGCCAGCAGCTTGGATCCGGCCGGGGAAAGTGAAGCTTTCTTT. This sequence encodes CASSLDPAGESEAFF.